The 32 T cell receptor beta chains presented below share a single source sample, sequenced in a study of CD8 T cells in ankylosing spondylitis. For these TCRs, the target antigens are not known. General observations from the study: The study identified a TCR beta motif of about eight highly homologous variants that appeared characteristic of ankylosing spondylitis blood.

Each CDR3 protein is one row after TCRdb ran MiXCR on the 5' RACE reads. Of under 150,000 distinct CDR3 sequences listed, 17% were seen once; the top ten hold approximately 33%. The sample comprised blood, either unsorted or a sorted T cell fraction (not recorded which). Receptors originate from a male donor with ankylosing spondylitis.

The chain combines TRBV5-1 with TRBJ2-4, with 7 bases identical to TRBD2. This CDR3 has 14 residues. V lost 4 bases and J lost 2; bases outside the gene matches: 3. Looked up from germline, CDR1 is SGHRS and CDR2 is YFSETQ. This CDR3 is CASSPGRSKNIQYF. The DNA of the CDR3 is TGCGCCAGCAGCCCCGGGAGGTCCAAAAACATTCAGTACTTC. Looking up the rest from reference TRBV5-1 and TRBJ2-4 gives the full variable domain: KAGVTQTPRYLIKTRGQQVTLSCSPISGHRSVSWYQQTPGQGLQFLFEYFSETQRNKGNFPGRFSGRQFSNSRSEMNVSTLELGDSALYLCASSPGRSKNIQYFGAGTRLSVL.

In this sample, this clonotype turned up a few times. The V call is TRBV30, the J call TRBJ2-3; D is undetermined. The germline V and J ends were trimmed by 0 bases and 4 bases, with 17 bases remaining between them. CDR1 and CDR2 from the germline V gene are GTSNPN and SVGIG (reference sequence). The CDR3 is 16 amino acids. CDR3 protein: CAWSVVSLLSSDTQYF. CDR3 in DNA: TGTGCCTGGAGTGTGGTGTCTCTCTTATCGTCAGATACGCAGTATTTT.

This clonotype has just a few counts. J is TRBJ2-7 and V is TRBV20-1; D possibly uses TRBD1 or TRBD2 (5 bases each). Germline CDR1 is DFQATT and CDR2 is SNEGSKA (reference sequence). The CDR3 spans 14 residues. V was pared by 0 bases and J by 4 bases, with 13 bases between. CDR3 DNA: TGCAGTGCTAGAGATGGGGGACCCGGGTACGAGCAGTACTTC. Translating it yields CSARDGGPGYEQYF.

The chain joins TRBV5-1 to TRBJ2-5; possible D gene TRBD1, 6 bases. CDR3 length equals 18 residues. Germline V gene sequence: CDR1 SGHRS, CDR2 YFSETQ. V was shortened by 4 bases and J by 0 bases, with 22 bases between the two germline ends. CDR3 amino acids: CASSGETGTRLYQETQYF. In DNA, the CDR3 is TGCGCCAGCAGCGGGGAGACAGGAACCCGCTTGTACCAAGAGACCCAGTACTTC.

In its sample, this clonotype was seen a few times. V gene TRBV27 combines with J gene TRBJ2-7, with 11 positions matching TRBD2. Trimming at V came to 3 bases and at J to 3 bases, leaving 4 bases not matched to a gene. Germline CDR1 reads MNHEY; CDR2 reads SMNVEV (reference sequence). The CDR3 covers 15 residues. CDR3 DNA: TGTGCCAGCAGTTTCACCGGGACTAGCGGCTACGAGCAGTACTTC. Translation gives CASSFTGTSGYEQYF.

This clonotype was detected only a few times. J is TRBJ2-2 and V is TRBV4-2; 9 nucleotides agree with TRBD2. In germline, CDR1 is LGHNA, CDR2 YNFKEQ. CDR3 size: 15 residues. V lost 2 bases, J lost 8 bases, and 6 bases stayed unmatched. This CDR3 is CASSQTTGLAGELFF. The CDR3 bases are TGTGCCAGCAGCCAAACTACTGGACTAGCGGGGGAGCTGTTTTTT.

This clonotype showed up just a few times. V usage is TRBV16 and J usage is TRBJ1-1; D gene unclear. The germline CDR1 and CDR2 sequences are KGHSY and FQNENV. Deletions cut 4 bases from V and 11 bases from J, with 14 bases between. This CDR3 is 12 amino acids long. The CDR3 coding sequence is TGTGCCAGCAGCCCCGCGGCCGATGGGGCTTTCTTT. Translated, it gives CASSPAADGAFF. The variable domain in full, with the rest retrieved from reference TRBV16 and TRBJ1-1, is GEEVAQTPKHLVRGEGQKAKLYCAPIKGHSYVFWYQQVLKNEFKFLISFQNENVFDETGMPKERFSAKCLPNSPCSLEIQATKLEDSAVYFCASSPAADGAFFGQGTRLTVV.

Only a few counts were recorded for this clonotype. The V and J genes are TRBV9 and TRBJ2-1; 8 nucleotides agree with TRBD2. CDR3 length: 16 amino acids. Germline V CDR1 and CDR2: SGDLS, YYNGEE. V shed 0 bases and J 5 bases; nucleotides not matched to a gene: 7. The chain's CDR3 is CASSVALAGRNNEQFF. The CDR3 nucleotides read TGTGCCAGCAGCGTAGCATTAGCGGGAAGGAACAATGAGCAGTTCTTC.

This chain uses TRBV24-1 with TRBJ2-7, with D unclear. V lost 2 bases, J lost 5 bases, and 9 bases lay in between. Looked up from germline, CDR1 is KGHDR and CDR2 is SFDVKD. This CDR3 region has 13 residues. The DNA of the CDR3 is TGTGCCACCAGTGATTCAAGGTACAACGAGCAGTACTTC. Residues: CATSDSRYNEQYF.

In its sample, this clonotype was seen a few times. J is TRBJ2-7 and V is TRBV6-5; 8 bases match TRBD1. V was clipped by 1 base and J by 12 bases; unmatched bases: 2. Germline V CDR1 and CDR2: MNHEY, SVGAGI. This CDR3 has 11 residues. The CDR3 sequence is CASSYWTGRYF. The CDR3 DNA reads TGTGCCAGCAGTTACTGGACAGGGAGGTACTTC.

The chain couples TRBV11-2 to TRBJ2-1; D is uncertain. The CDR3 contains 14 residues. Germline values: CDR1 SGHAT, CDR2 FQNNGV. The germline V and J ends were trimmed by 1 base and 7 bases, with 11 bases remaining between them. The CDR3 DNA reads TGTGCCAGCAGCTTAGTGACAATAACTAATGAGCAGTTCTTC. Protein product: CASSLVTITNEQFF.

This clonotype appeared a few times. The genes are TRBV15 and TRBJ2-5, with D possibly being TRBD2 (5 bases). With 4 bases removed from V and 0 bases from J, the gap between germline ends came to 15 bases. This CDR3 spans 16 amino acids. Germline CDR1 reads LNHNV; CDR2 reads YYDKDF (reference sequence). The CDR3 DNA reads TGTGCCACCAGCAAAGGCCGAATGGACTACCAAGAGACCCAGTACTTC. This codes for CATSKGRMDYQETQYF.

In this sample, this clonotype is medium-sized. V is TRBV6-1 and J is TRBJ2-1; 11 bases fit TRBD2. CDR1 and CDR2 (germline): MNHNS, SASEGT. Losses at the gene ends were 5 bases for V and 6 bases for J; bases not matched to a gene: 9. This CDR3 is 16 amino acids long. In DNA, the CDR3 is TGTGCCAGCAGTCGCTATAGCGGGAGGGCACCCAATGAGCAGTTCTTC. Its translation is CASSRYSGRAPNEQFF.

This clonotype was seen a handful of times. The chain is built from TRBV5-1 and TRBJ1-2; D gene ambiguous. Trimming removed 2 bases from V and 0 bases from J, with 5 bases in between. Germline V gene sequence: CDR1 SGHRS, CDR2 YFSETQ. CDR3 length equals 13 residues. CDR3 amino acids: CASSLDANYGYTF. The CDR3 DNA reads as TGCGCCAGCAGCTTAGACGCTAACTATGGCTACACCTTC.

This clonotype came up a few times. This sequence joins TRBV6-2 or TRBV6-3 and TRBJ2-1, with TRBD2 matching 12 bases. V lost 6 bases to trimming and J lost 7 bases; unmatched junction nucleotides: 7. Germline loops: CDR1 MNHEY, CDR2 SVGEGT. The CDR3 runs to 15 residues. CDR3 in DNA: TGTGCCAGCAGAAGACTAGCGGGAGAGGTAAATGAGCAGTTCTTC. Translated: CASRRLAGEVNEQFF.

Concerning this clonotype: A read error is likely, as this CDR3 ends without the conserved phenylalanine or tryptophan. The chain has TRBV20-1 and TRBJ1-1, with 7 bases fitting TRBD1. Germline V gives CDR1 DFQATT, CDR2 SNEGSKA (reference sequence). The CDR3 is made up of 19 amino acids. The ends lost 0 bases at V and 1 base at J; junction bases unmatched: 17. The CDR3 region is CSAREGTEVFMIGNTEAFL. The CDR3, as DNA: TGCAGTGCTAGAGAAGGGACAGAGGTCTTCATGATCGGGAACACTGAAGCTTTCCTT.

The rearrangement joins TRBV7-8 to TRBJ2-1; no reliable D call. Per germline, CDR1 SGHVS and CDR2 FQNEAQ. Trimming cost V 6 bases and J 2 bases, with 11 bases left between them. The CDR3 sequence is 14 residues long. The CDR3 DNA follows: TGTGCCAGCAGTTTGAGACGCCCCTACAATGAGCAGTTCTTC. Translating it yields CASSLRRPYNEQFF.

J is TRBJ1-2 and V is TRBV29-1; 11 bases line up with TRBD1. The CDR3 is made up of 14 amino acids. In germline, CDR1 is SQVTM, CDR2 ANQGSEA. With 6 bases clipped from V and 4 bases from J, the junction kept 7 bases outside the gene matches. CDR3 nucleotides: TGCAGCGTAGGGGGACAGGGGGGAGTCTATGGCTACACCTTC. It codes for CSVGGQGGVYGYTF.

There are a few counts of this clonotype. The chain recombines TRBV6-4 with TRBJ2-1; 8 nucleotides match TRBD2. In germline, CDR1 is MRHNA, CDR2 SNTAGT. Trimming took 4 bases from V and 2 from J; bases not matched to a gene: 4. This CDR3 region has 15 residues. The CDR3 here is CASSGRAGAYNEQFF. The CDR3 DNA reads as TGTGCCAGCAGTGGACGAGCGGGGGCCTACAATGAGCAGTTCTTC.

The V gene is TRBV29-1, the J gene TRBJ2-5, with TRBD1 as a possible D gene (6 bases). Germline CDR1 SQVTM, CDR2 ANQGSEA. V gave up 6 bases and J gave up 2 bases, with 22 bases separating them. The CDR3 has 16 amino acids. Here the CDR3 reads CSVLRRLQGYQETQYF. The CDR3, as DNA: TGCAGCGTCCTAAGGCGCCTACAGGGATATCAAGAGACCCAGTACTTC.

Only a few counts were recorded for this clonotype. This chain uses TRBV3-1 with TRBJ2-3, with TRBD1 matching 7 bases. V shed 3 bases, J shed 3 bases, and the junction held 12 bases outside the gene matches. This CDR3 contains 17 residues. Germline CDR1 reads LGHDT; CDR2 reads YNNKEL (reference sequence). The CDR3 is CASSHSGTVGGTDTQYF. As DNA, the CDR3 is TGTGCCAGCAGCCATTCAGGGACAGTCGGCGGGACAGATACGCAGTATTTT.

This chain links TRBV10-2 with TRBJ2-7, with D possibly TRBD1 on 5 matching bases. The germline gives CDR1 WSHSY, CDR2 SAAADI. The CDR3 covers 14 residues. Trimming removed 8 bases at V and 0 bases at J, with 14 bases between. The CDR3 DNA reads as TGCGCCAGCCTCGAACAGGCATCCTCCTACGAGCAGTACTTC. Its protein product is CASLEQASSYEQYF.

V is TRBV27 and J is TRBJ1-2; D is unresolved. The V gene lost 7 bases and the J gene lost 8 bases, with 23 bases spanning the gap. The CDR3 is 15 amino acids. Germline CDR1 MNHEY, CDR2 SMNVEV (reference sequence). The CDR3 DNA reads as TGTGCCAGCAACCCTCTTGGGGAGCCGGATGGGGGCTACACCTTC. Encoded protein: CASNPLGEPDGGYTF.

J is TRBJ2-1 and V is TRBV7-9; D tentatively fits TRBD1 or TRBD2 (5 bases each). The CDR3 loop spans 15 amino acids. Trimming removed 6 bases from V and 2 bases from J, with 14 bases in between. Germline CDR1 reads SEHNR; CDR2 reads FQNEAQ (reference sequence). The CDR3 here is CASSSGPGAYNEQFF. CDR3 DNA: TGTGCCAGCAGTTCGGGACCTGGGGCCTACAATGAGCAGTTCTTC.

This clonotype appeared many times. The CDR3 coding sequence is TGTGCCAGCAGCCGAGGCAATCAGCCCCAGCATTTT. This codes for CASSRGNQPQHF. The V call is TRBV7-9, the J call TRBJ1-5; D gene unclear. This CDR3 contains 12 residues. The V gene's germline CDR1 is SEHNR and CDR2 FQNEAQ (reference sequence). Trimming removed 5 bases at V and 2 bases at J, with 4 bases between.

V and J are TRBV9 and TRBJ2-3; D is ambiguous. The CDR3 extends over 13 amino acids. Trimming shortened V by 4 bases and J by 10 bases, and 16 bases separated the two germline ends. CDR1 is SGDLS, CDR2 YYNGEE, per germline. CDR3 sequence (DNA): TGTGCCAGCAGCCCTCACCAAGGCGGTGCGCAGTATTTT. Translated: CASSPHQGGAQYF.

The CDR3 region is CASSLTGNSPYEQYF. CDR3 nucleotides: TGTGCCAGCAGCTTAACCGGGAATTCCCCCTACGAGCAGTACTTC. The rearrangement joins TRBV11-3 to TRBJ2-7, with D perhaps matching TRBD2 (5 bases). V was shortened by 2 bases and J by 2 bases, with 13 bases between the two germline ends. From germline, CDR1 is SGHNT and CDR2 YENEEA. This CDR3 region has 15 residues.

This chain joins TRBV5-1 and TRBJ1-1; 11 nucleotides align to TRBD1. With V trimmed by 4 bases and J by 4 bases, 9 bases remained unmatched. Germline V gives CDR1 SGHRS, CDR2 YFSETQ. This CDR3 is built from 16 residues. The CDR3 loop is CASSLPRTGGSTEAFF. DNA of the CDR3: TGCGCCAGCAGCCTTCCTCGGACAGGGGGCTCCACTGAAGCTTTCTTT.

In its sample, this clonotype was seen a few times. The J gene is TRBJ2-7, the V gene TRBV4-2; 7 positions match TRBD1. Trimming cost V 1 base and J 0 bases; bases outside gene matches: 9. CDR3 size: 17 residues. Germline CDR1 reads LGHNA; CDR2 reads YNFKEQ. For the CDR3, the DNA is TGTGCCAGCAGCCAAGTCGGGTCAGGGGGATTCTCCTACGAGCAGTACTTC. Translated, it gives CASSQVGSGGFSYEQYF.

This clonotype has just a few counts. The chain is built from TRBV9 and TRBJ2-7, with TRBD2 identical over 16 bases. Germline CDR1 is SGDLS and CDR2 is YYNGEE. CDR3 size: 18 residues. Trimming at V came to 2 bases and at J to 1 base, leaving 6 bases not matched to a gene. CDR3 DNA: TGTGCCAGCAGCGTTACCGGGACTAGCGGGAGGGGGTCCTACGAGCAGTACTTC. Its protein product is CASSVTGTSGRGSYEQYF.

In its sample, this clonotype was seen a few times. The chain couples TRBV10-3 to TRBJ2-7; 7 bases are shared with TRBD1. The junction had 9 bases not matched to a gene; V was cut back by 5 bases and J by 2 bases. The CDR3 length is 15 residues. Germline-derived CDR1 and CDR2 are ENHRY and SYGVKD. The DNA of the CDR3 is TGTGCCATCAGTAACCGGGACAGTAAAACCTACGAGCAGTACTTC. This sequence encodes CAISNRDSKTYEQYF.

CDR3 in amino acids: CASGGGLAGPNEQFF. The CDR3 nucleotides read TGTGCTAGTGGAGGTGGACTAGCGGGACCTAATGAGCAGTTCTTC. The V and J genes are TRBV12-5 and TRBJ2-1; 12 bases are shared with TRBD2. The CDR3 extends over 15 amino acids. V lost 6 bases to trimming and J lost 7 bases; unmatched junction nucleotides: 7. Looked up from germline, CDR1 is LGHNT and CDR2 is FRNRAP.